The rows below give T cell receptor beta chains drawn from one sample of a study of CD8 T cells in ankylosing spondylitis. TCRdb reprocessed the 5' RACE reads with MiXCR, giving one entry per CDR3 protein. The top ten clones hold 5% to 8% of a sample with under 250,000 distinct CDR3 sequences, about 26% of them seen once. Sample: blood, either unsorted or a sorted T cell fraction (not recorded which). The source is a male donor with ankylosing spondylitis or in good health (not recorded which). The CDR3 runs from the conserved cysteine through the conserved F or W. D genes are given only for firm matches. A row's size may be missing; if present it is once, few, many or a size class.

few TRBD1 TRBJ1-3 TRBV29-1 CSSTGTGNTIYF TGCAGCTCGACAGGGACTGGAAACACCATATATTTT
few NA TRBJ2-1 TRBV20-1 CSASSSASMNNEQFF TGCAGTGCTAGCTCTAGCGCCTCGATGAACAATGAGCAGTTCTTC
NA TRBD2 TRBJ2-7 TRBV6-5 CASSSLRGSSGSYEQYF TGTGCCAGCAGTTCCCTCAGGGGGTCTAGCGGGAGTTACGAGCAGTACTTC
many NA TRBJ2-7 TRBV20-1 CSALIPREGQYF TGCAGTGCCTTAATCCCGCGAGAGGGGCAGTACTTC
NA NA TRBJ2-1 TRBV12-3/TRBV12-4 CASTERGYNEQFF TGTGCCAGCACCGAAAGGGGCTACAATGAGCAGTTCTTC
many NA TRBJ2-2 TRBV4-3 CASSQDPQVTGELFF TGCGCCAGCAGCCAAGATCCCCAGGTCACCGGGGAGCTGTTTTTT
many NA TRBJ2-7 TRBV27 CASSIKTQGYEQYF TGTGCCAGCAGCATAAAAACACAGGGCTACGAGCAGTACTTC
many NA TRBJ2-4 TRBV29-1 CSARSSGEGNIQYF TGCAGCGCCCGTAGTAGCGGAGAGGGAAACATTCAGTACTTC
many TRBD2 TRBJ2-7 TRBV12-3/TRBV12-4 CASSPTGGRGTSGTYEQYF TGTGCCAGCAGTCCAACAGGGGGCAGGGGGACTAGCGGGACCTACGAGCAGTACTTC
few TRBD2 TRBJ2-5 TRBV29-1 CSVEEGLAGETQYF TGCAGCGTTGAAGAAGGACTAGCGGGAGAGACCCAGTACTTC
few NA TRBJ2-7 TRBV5-1 CASSLGREQYF TGCGCCAGCAGCCTGGGACGCGAGCAGTACTTC
many TRBD1 TRBJ1-2 TRBV12-3/TRBV12-4 CASTIRDRGSYGYTF TGTGCCAGCACTATCCGGGACAGGGGTTCCTATGGCTACACCTTC
many NA TRBJ2-7 TRBV5-1 CASSLGPGSSYEQYF TGCGCCAGCAGCCTGGGACCAGGCAGCTCCTACGAGCAGTACTTC
once TRBD2 TRBJ2-1 TRBV12-3/TRBV12-4 CASSLGASGRNEQFF TGTGCCAGCAGCCTGGGGGCTAGCGGGAGAAATGAGCAGTTCTTC
few NA TRBJ2-1 TRBV6-1 CASSEVGHGVANEQFF TGTGCCAGCAGTGAAGTGGGACATGGCGTCGCCAATGAGCAGTTCTTC
NA NA TRBJ2-1 TRBV10-3 CAISAQAFEQFF TGTGCCATCAGTGCACAGGCCTTTGAGCAGTTCTTC
many NA TRBJ2-1 TRBV7-3 CASSYTSGDNEQFF TGTGCCAGCAGCTATACTAGTGGGGACAATGAGCAGTTCTTC
NA NA TRBJ2-3 TRBV29-1 CSVEDGVAPDTQYF TGCAGCGTTGAAGATGGGGTAGCGCCAGATACGCAGTATTTT
many NA TRBJ2-7 TRBV5-4 CASSYGQTYEQYF TGTGCCAGCAGCTACGGACAGACCTACGAGCAGTACTTC
NA NA TRBJ1-1 TRBV20-1 CSARVRTGKVYTPEAFF TGCAGTGCTAGAGTTCGTACAGGGAAAGTCTATACCCCTGAAGCTTTCTTT
NA TRBD1 TRBJ2-7 TRBV20-1 CSATDYTGTGGREQYF TGCAGTGCTACAGATTATACCGGGACAGGGGGTCGGGAGCAGTACTTC
NA TRBD1 TRBJ2-7 TRBV6-1 CASMSPGQSYEQYF TGTGCCAGCATGTCCCCGGGACAGAGCTACGAGCAGTACTTC
NA TRBD1 TRBJ1-2 TRBV2 CASSGSDRDYNGYTF TGTGCCAGCAGTGGCTCGGACAGGGATTATAATGGCTACACCTTC
NA NA TRBJ1-1 TRBV6-1 CASSEALYGARAFF TGTGCCAGCAGTGAAGCGCTTTATGGGGCTCGAGCTTTCTTT
many TRBD2 TRBJ2-7 TRBV20-1 CSARAGTSGRAYEQYF TGCAGTGCTAGAGCCGGGACTAGCGGGAGGGCCTACGAGCAGTACTTC
NA TRBD2 TRBJ2-2 TRBV5-1 CASSTSGSNTGELFF TGCGCCAGCAGCACTAGCGGGTCGAACACCGGGGAGCTGTTTTTT
few TRBD2 TRBJ2-7 TRBV7-8 CASSPLAGGPTEQYF TGTGCCAGCAGCCCCCTTGCGGGAGGGCCCACCGAGCAGTACTTC
many TRBD2 TRBJ2-5 TRBV5-1 CASSQGGLAGQETQYF TGCGCCAGCAGCCAGGGAGGACTAGCGGGGCAAGAGACCCAGTACTTC
many NA TRBJ2-3 TRBV20-1 CSAVLRLELDTQYF TGCAGTGCCGTCTTAAGACTAGAATTGGATACGCAGTATTTT
many NA TRBJ1-2 TRBV10-1 CASSAGGFDGYTF TGCGCCAGCAGTGCCGGGGGGTTTGATGGCTACACCTTC
many NA TRBJ1-3 TRBV7-3 CASSLTAGSGNTIYF TGTGCCAGCAGCTTAACTGCGGGTTCTGGAAACACCATATATTTT
many TRBD2 TRBJ2-2 TRBV2 CASSRTSGSPGELFF TGTGCCAGCAGTAGGACTAGCGGGAGTCCCGGGGAGCTGTTTTTT
many TRBD1 TRBJ1-1 TRBV27 CASSSGTGGNTEAFF TGTGCCAGCAGCTCCGGGACAGGGGGCAACACTGAAGCTTTCTTT
many NA TRBJ2-2 TRBV14 CASSLFPGELFF TGTGCCAGCAGCCTTTTCCCCGGGGAGCTGTTTTTT
NA NA TRBJ2-7 TRBV18 CASSRLGGDSYEQYF TGTGCCAGCTCACGTTTGGGCGGGGACTCCTACGAGCAGTACTTC
few TRBD1 TRBJ2-1 TRBV27 CASSNRDRENEQFF TGTGCCAGCAGTAACCGGGACAGAGAGAATGAGCAGTTCTTC
NA TRBD1 TRBJ2-6 TRBV5-4 CASSRDREAGANVLTF TGTGCCAGCAGCCGGGACAGGGAAGCTGGGGCCAACGTCCTGACTTTC
NA NA TRBJ2-1 TRBV20-1 CSHSRYGNEQFF TGCAGCCACTCCCGGTACGGGAATGAGCAGTTCTTC
many NA TRBJ2-2 TRBV5-1 CASSPTSGPKNTGELFF TGCGCCAGCAGCCCCACTTCGGGCCCCAAAAACACCGGGGAGCTGTTTTTT
NA NA TRBJ1-3 TRBV14 CASRAGELISGNTIYF TGTGCCAGCAGAGCCGGAGAATTGATCTCTGGAAACACCATATATTTT
many TRBD1 TRBJ1-6 TRBV6-5 CASSSPTGPASPLHF TGTGCCAGCAGTTCCCCGACAGGGCCGGCCTCACCCCTCCACTTT
many NA TRBJ1-1 TRBV20-1 CSARVASMNTEAFF TGCAGTGCTAGAGTGGCCAGTATGAACACTGAAGCTTTCTTT
NA TRBD2 TRBJ2-3 TRBV4-2 CASSQVSGGRATDTQYF TGTGCCAGCAGCCAAGTCAGTGGCGGGAGGGCCACAGATACGCAGTATTTT
many TRBD2 TRBJ2-2 TRBV4-2 CASGTSGGGTGELFF TGTGCCAGCGGAACTAGCGGGGGGGGCACCGGGGAGCTGTTTTTT
NA TRBD1 TRBJ2-1 TRBV5-1 CASGTDRYNEQFF TGCGCCAGCGGGACAGACCGTTACAATGAGCAGTTCTTC
many TRBD2 TRBJ2-5 TRBV28 CASSLGASGRWTQYF TGTGCCAGCAGTTTAGGGGCTAGCGGGAGGTGGACCCAGTACTTC
NA NA TRBJ2-7 TRBV5-5 CASSLQGFNEQYF TGTGCCAGCAGCTTGCAGGGATTCAACGAGCAGTACTTC
few NA TRBJ1-1 TRBV10-3 CAIKAGMNTEAFF TGTGCCATCAAGGCAGGCATGAACACTGAAGCTTTCTTT